The clone carrying this TCR beta chain was observed a handful of times. Its antigen remains unknown. These data belong to a study of beta chain features in type 1 diabetes. CDR3 length: 13 residues. Looked up from germline, CDR1 is LNHDA and CDR2 is SQIVND (reference sequence). V was trimmed by 5 bases and J by 1 base, leaving 8 bases between them. Based on CD45RO/CCR7/CD25/CD127/CD95/CD27, CD4+ regulatory, stem cell-like memory, naive and central memory cells were sorted. Reverse transcription of all isolated RNA meant that expressed TCRB transcripts were sequenced. Method: immunoSEQ multiplex PCR; TCRdb's copy keeps in-frame clones and lacks some. Of 500,000 to 850,000 clones in the sample, over 12% are singletons; the top ten hold 0.03% to 0.045%. General study findings and limits: Moderate but significant shortening of TCRB CDR3s was recorded in all four CD4+ subsets from Type 1 diabetes patients.

Sequences were obtained from naive CD4+ T cells from blood. The chain combines TRBV19 with TRBJ2-5; the D is unclear. This receptor was obtained from a man aged 18 to 30 with type 1 diabetes. Here the CDR3 DNA reads TGTGCCAGTAGTTTCGCGACCCAAGAGACCCAGTACTTC. Translation gives CASSFATQETQYF.